The 20 T cell receptor beta chains presented below share a single source sample, sequenced in a study of shared clonotypes between healthy human individuals. Profiled with immunoSEQ multiplex PCR; TCRdb holds only in-frame clones, not every one. The table has 1,400,000 or so clones, approximately 98.5% seen once. What was sequenced was naive CD4+ T cells sorted from blood. This sample's subset: CD45RA+ positively selected. These receptors were taken from a man aged 30 to 45 in good health.

This sequence joins TRBV6-6 and TRBJ2-7; 8 bases map to TRBD1. This CDR3 spans 14 amino acids. The J segment lost 5 bases and the V segment lost 0 bases, leaving 3 bases of the junction unmatched. Germline V gene sequence: CDR1 MNHNY, CDR2 SVGAGI (reference sequence). The CDR3 loop reads CASSYSRGQNEQYF. Here the CDR3 DNA reads TGTGCCAGCAGTTACTCCAGGGGGCAGAACGAGCAGTACTTC.

Details on this clone: The same CDR3 arises from other DNA sequences in this sample as well. The genes are TRBV5-1 and TRBJ2-5; D uncertain. The CDR3 is 13 amino acids. In germline, CDR1 is SGHRS, CDR2 YFSETQ. V lost 0 bases and J 1 base, leaving 4 bases between the germline ends. The CDR3 is CASSLAIQETQYF. The CDR3 DNA follows: TGCGCCAGCAGCTTGGCTATCCAAGAGACCCAGTACTTC.

On this clone itself: Other DNA sequences in this specimen translate into the identical CDR3. The CDR3 spells CASSSRLADYNEQFF. In DNA, the CDR3 is TGTGCCAGCAGCTCGCGACTAGCGGATTACAATGAGCAGTTCTTC. The chain uses TRBV5-4 and TRBJ2-1, with TRBD2 matching over 9 bases. CDR3 size: 15 residues. Germline values: CDR1 SGHNT, CDR2 YYREEE (reference sequence). With 3 bases clipped from V and 4 bases from J, the junction kept 5 bases outside the gene matches.

The chain has TRBV7-2 and TRBJ2-5, with a weak D call TRBD1 (5 bases). Germline V gene sequence: CDR1 SGHTA, CDR2 FQGNSA. V shed 5 bases and J shed 1 base, with 11 bases lying between them. The CDR3 is made up of 14 amino acids. Here the CDR3 reads CASSRGRPQETQYF. DNA of the CDR3: TGTGCCAGCAGCAGGGGCCGGCCCCAAGAGACCCAGTACTTC.

The chain recombines TRBV7-6 with TRBJ2-3; D is ambiguous. CDR3 size: 13 residues. The germline V and J ends were trimmed by 2 bases and 0 bases, with 3 bases remaining between them. Germline CDR1 SGHVS, CDR2 FNYEAQ. Here the CDR3 reads CASSLFSTDTQYF. CDR3 nucleotide sequence: TGTGCCAGCAGCTTATTTAGCACAGATACGCAGTATTTT.

The chain combines TRBV7-9 with TRBJ1-1; D not resolved. The CDR3 is 14 amino acids. Looked up from germline, CDR1 is SEHNR and CDR2 is FQNEAQ (reference sequence). Trimming took 1 base from V and 7 from J, leaving 13 bases between them. This chain's CDR3 is CASSLGASRSEAFF. The CDR3 DNA reads TGTGCCAGCAGCTTAGGGGCATCACGGAGTGAAGCTTTCTTT.

The chain couples TRBV27 to TRBJ2-7; D unresolved. The V gene lost 8 bases and the J gene lost 6 bases, with 23 bases spanning the gap. Per germline, CDR1 MNHEY and CDR2 SMNVEV (reference sequence). This CDR3 spans 15 amino acids. The CDR3 reads CASRPLVSYSGEQYF. CDR3 nucleotides: TGTGCCAGCCGCCCGTTGGTGAGTTACTCGGGCGAGCAGTACTTC.

The V call is TRBV7-9, the J call TRBJ1-5; a weak D match, TRBD1 (6 bases). Between the trimmed V and J ends, which lost 0 bases and 0 bases, there was a span of 12 bases. The CDR3 consists of 17 residues. Germline CDR1 SEHNR, CDR2 FQNEAQ (reference sequence). CDR3 DNA: TGTGCCAGCAGCTTAGCCAGGGGAAAGGGTAGCAATCAGCCCCAGCATTTT. It specifies CASSLARGKGSNQPQHF.

This sequence joins TRBV18 and TRBJ2-2; no clear D gene. Looked up from germline, CDR1 is KGHSH and CDR2 is LQKENI. V was pared by 2 bases and J by 0 bases, with 7 bases between. The CDR3 is 15 amino acids. The CDR3 reads CASSPVYSNTGELFF. The DNA of the CDR3 is TGTGCCAGCTCACCAGTATATTCGAACACCGGGGAGCTGTTTTTT.

V is TRBV30 and J is TRBJ1-5, with D uncertain. Germline values: CDR1 GTSNPN, CDR2 SVGIG (reference sequence). CDR3 size: 12 residues. Trimming stripped 4 bases from V and 6 bases from J, with 10 bases between. The CDR3 reads CAWNQRGQPQHF. CDR3 DNA: TGTGCCTGGAACCAACGGGGTCAGCCCCAGCATTTT.

The sample holds one count of this clone. The sample has other DNA sequences that encode this CDR3 too. J is TRBJ1-5 and V is TRBV28; D not resolved. The CDR3 has 13 amino acids. In germline, CDR1 is MDHEN, CDR2 SYDVKM. The germline V and J ends were trimmed by 6 bases and 0 bases, with 6 bases remaining between them. The CDR3 nucleotides are TGTGCCAGCAGGGTGAATAGCAATCAGCCCCAGCATTTT. Its translation is CASRVNSNQPQHF.

This clone showed up just once. The chain joins TRBV29-1 to TRBJ2-1; D is ambiguous. Germline V gives CDR1 SQVTM, CDR2 ANQGSEA. This CDR3 comprises 11 residues. The germline V and J ends were trimmed by 3 bases and 12 bases, with 12 bases remaining between them. Here the CDR3 DNA reads TGCAGCGTTGATGGGCTAAACGGGCAGTTCTTC. Translating it yields CSVDGLNGQFF.

Details on this clone: Other nucleotide sequences from this sample produce the same CDR3. This chain links TRBV6-5 with TRBJ2-1; tentatively, D is TRBD1 or TRBD2 (5 bases each). Trimming left V 2 bases short and J 5 bases short, with 7 bases between. The CDR3 totals 13 residues. Germline CDR1 is MNHEY and CDR2 is SVGAGI. The CDR3: CASSYGTNNEQFF. In DNA, the CDR3 is TGTGCCAGCAGTTACGGGACCAACAATGAGCAGTTCTTC.

The chain couples TRBV28 to TRBJ1-5; D gene uncertain. Germline values: CDR1 MDHEN, CDR2 SYDVKM. The CDR3 consists of 15 residues. Between the trimmed V and J ends, which lost 4 bases and 4 bases, there was a span of 14 bases. DNA of the CDR3: TGTGCCAGCAGTTCCCCCACGGGGTTTAATCAGCCCCAGCATTTT. Amino acids: CASSSPTGFNQPQHF. Filled out from reference TRBV28 and TRBJ1-5, the complete variable domain reads DVKVTQSSRYLVKRTGEKVFLECVQDMDHENMFWYRQDPGLGLRLIYFSYDVKMKEKGDIPEGYSVSREKKERFSLILESASTNQTSMYLCASSSPTGFNQPQHFGDGTRLSIL.

This chain links TRBV7-8 with TRBJ2-2; 8 positions agree with TRBD1. CDR3 size: 15 residues. V shed 1 base and J 9 bases; nucleotides not matched to a gene: 7. The germline V gene has CDR1 SGHVS and CDR2 FQNEAQ. This chain's CDR3 is CASSLVPGGFRELFF. The CDR3 coding sequence is TGTGCCAGCAGCTTAGTACCAGGGGGCTTCCGGGAGCTGTTTTTT.

The chain uses TRBV10-3 and TRBJ2-7; the D call may be TRBD1 or TRBD2 (5 bases each). This CDR3 contains 13 residues. Trimming took 5 bases from V and 0 from J, leaving 8 bases between them. CDR1 is ENHRY and CDR2 is SYGVKD in the germline V gene. CDR3 protein: CAISRDASYEQYF. The DNA for the CDR3 is TGTGCCATCAGTCGGGACGCCTCCTACGAGCAGTACTTC.

This chain's CDR3 is CASRQQGWGTEAFF. The CDR3 nucleotides are TGTGCCAGCAGGCAACAGGGGTGGGGCACTGAAGCTTTCTTT. The J gene is TRBJ1-1, the V gene TRBV7-6, with 7 nucleotides matching TRBD1. Trimming took 6 bases from V and 4 from J; bases not matched to a gene: 8. The germline V gene encodes CDR1 SGHVS and CDR2 FNYEAQ. The CDR3 loop spans 14 amino acids.

V gene TRBV4-1 combines with J gene TRBJ1-4, with D tentatively TRBD1 (5 bases). CDR1 is MGHRA and CDR2 is YSYEKL in the germline V gene. The CDR3 has 14 amino acids. V was cut by 0 bases and J by 10 bases, with 12 bases left in between. Here the CDR3 reads CASSQDQGTSKLFF. The CDR3 nucleotides read TGCGCCAGCAGCCAAGATCAAGGGACCTCAAAACTGTTTTTT.

The rearrangement joins TRBV25-1 to TRBJ2-2; possible D gene TRBD1, 7 bases. The V and J ends lost 2 bases and 9 bases respectively, with 16 bases between them. The CDR3 sequence is 15 residues long. CDR1 is MGHDK and CDR2 is SYGVNS in the germline V gene. In DNA, the CDR3 is TGTGCCAGCAGTGAAGCGGGACAGCAGAGTAGGGAGCTGTTTTTT. Amino acids: CASSEAGQQSRELFF.

This sequence joins TRBV9 and TRBJ2-1, with 12 positions matching TRBD2. The germline CDR1 and CDR2 sequences are SGDLS and YYNGEE. CDR3 size: 16 residues. The junction had 4 bases not matched to a gene; V was cut back by 3 bases and J by 3 bases. For the CDR3, the DNA is TGTGCCAGCAGCGCTAGCGGGAGGGCCCACTACAATGAGCAGTTCTTC. It yields the protein CASSASGRAHYNEQFF.